These 8 T cell receptor beta chains originate from one sample sequenced in a study of cytomegalovirus exposure and HLA in healthy donors. PCR involved 60 Vbeta and 13 Jbeta primers. Clones were sequenced by immunoSEQ multiplex PCR, and TCRdb holds only the in-frame ones, with some missing. The table has some 150,000 clones, roughly three quarters seen once. The sequenced sample consisted of PBMCs. The receptors stem from a woman between 40 and 55 years old in good health and CMV-seronegative.

This chain joins TRBV19 and TRBJ2-5; possibly TRBD2 for D (5 bases). This CDR3 comprises 12 residues. Per the germline V gene, CDR1 is LNHDA and CDR2 is SQIVND (reference sequence). The V and J ends lost 6 bases and 5 bases respectively, with 10 bases between them. CDR3 nucleotides: TGTGCCAGTAGGACCGGCGGGGAGACCCAGTACTTC. This sequence encodes CASRTGGETQYF.

The chain uses TRBV5-1 and TRBJ2-7; TRBD2 aligns across 7 bases. Germline V gives CDR1 SGHRS, CDR2 YFSETQ. CDR3 length: 15 amino acids. J gave up 0 bases and V 7 bases, and 10 bases lay outside the gene matches. The DNA of the CDR3 is TGCGCCAGCTCCTTCGCGGGGGTCGGCTCCTACGAGCAGTACTTC. Translating gives CASSFAGVGSYEQYF.

The chain is built from TRBV19 and TRBJ2-5; 12 bases align to TRBD2. The V gene end was trimmed by 4 bases and the J gene end by 5 bases; junction bases not matched to a gene: 5. The CDR3 spans 15 residues. Germline V gene lookup returns CDR1 LNHDA and CDR2 SQIVND (reference sequence). The CDR3 bases are TGTGCCAGTAGTACCCACCTAGCGGGGGGGGAGACCCAGTACTTC. Translated: CASSTHLAGGETQYF.

This chain connects TRBV7-2 to TRBJ2-7; a possible D gene is TRBD1 (5 bases). The CDR3 runs to 15 residues. The germline V gene encodes CDR1 SGHTA and CDR2 FQGNSA. V was pared by 2 bases and J by 3 bases, with 14 bases between. The CDR3: CASSLLGPDLYEQYF. DNA of the CDR3: TGTGCCAGCAGCTTATTGGGGCCAGACCTCTACGAGCAGTACTTC.

There are a few counts of this clone. The V call is TRBV6-5, the J call TRBJ1-2, with D tentatively TRBD1 (6 bases). The CDR3 runs 14 residues. Looked up from germline, CDR1 is MNHEY and CDR2 is SVGAGI. V lost 10 bases, J lost 8 bases, and 23 bases lay in between. The CDR3 here is CATRGPGQPSGYTF. The CDR3 DNA reads TGTGCCACCAGGGGTCCAGGGCAGCCCTCAGGCTACACCTTC.

This chain uses TRBV2 with TRBJ2-3; D might be TRBD2 (5 bases). V was cut by 7 bases and J by 1 base, with 21 bases left in between. The CDR3 runs 17 residues. Germline loops: CDR1 SNHLY, CDR2 FYNNEI. In nucleotides, the CDR3 is TGTGCCAGCACCCCCGAACGTCGTGGAGCGGGCACAGATACGCAGTATTTT. It encodes CASTPERRGAGTDTQYF.

The CDR3 DNA sequence: TGTGCCAGCAGCCAAAGTACCTCTGGGGCGGAGGATACGCAGTATTTT. This translates into CASSQSTSGAEDTQYF. The chain recombines TRBV4-2 with TRBJ2-3, with a weak D call TRBD1 (5 bases). The CDR3 extends over 16 amino acids. Germline V CDR1 and CDR2: LGHNA, YNFKEQ. Trimming stripped 2 bases from V and 6 bases from J, with 18 bases between.

The chain is built from TRBV6-5 and TRBJ2-2, with TRBD1 as a possible D gene (6 bases). V was shortened by 0 bases and J by 7 bases, with 12 bases between the two germline ends. The length of the CDR3 is 15 residues. Looked up from germline, CDR1 is MNHEY and CDR2 is SVGAGI. The CDR3 spells CASSYSHRAVGELFF. CDR3 sequence (DNA): TGTGCCAGCAGTTACTCGCACAGGGCGGTCGGGGAGCTGTTTTTT.